This TCR beta chain came from a study of OX40 agonist ivuxolimab in advanced cancers. Deletions cut 3 bases from V and 5 bases from J, with 10 bases between. This CDR3 has 13 amino acids. The V gene's germline CDR1 is KGHSH and CDR2 LQKENI. Data came from immunoSEQ multiplex PCR; TCRdb stores just in-frame clones and leaves some out. This sample has under 70,000 clones; around 90% occur once, and the top ten carry about 2%. The receptor was isolated from an adult with an advanced solid tumor such as melanoma, head and neck, liver or kidney cancer. The V gene is TRBV18, the J gene TRBJ2-5; D gene unclear. The specimen was CD4+ or CD8+ T cells sorted from blood, collected in a trial of the OX40 agonist ivuxolimab. CDR3 amino acids: CASSPGNAETQYF. The CDR3 DNA reads as TGTGCCAGCTCACCTGGTAACGCGGAGACCCAGTACTTC.